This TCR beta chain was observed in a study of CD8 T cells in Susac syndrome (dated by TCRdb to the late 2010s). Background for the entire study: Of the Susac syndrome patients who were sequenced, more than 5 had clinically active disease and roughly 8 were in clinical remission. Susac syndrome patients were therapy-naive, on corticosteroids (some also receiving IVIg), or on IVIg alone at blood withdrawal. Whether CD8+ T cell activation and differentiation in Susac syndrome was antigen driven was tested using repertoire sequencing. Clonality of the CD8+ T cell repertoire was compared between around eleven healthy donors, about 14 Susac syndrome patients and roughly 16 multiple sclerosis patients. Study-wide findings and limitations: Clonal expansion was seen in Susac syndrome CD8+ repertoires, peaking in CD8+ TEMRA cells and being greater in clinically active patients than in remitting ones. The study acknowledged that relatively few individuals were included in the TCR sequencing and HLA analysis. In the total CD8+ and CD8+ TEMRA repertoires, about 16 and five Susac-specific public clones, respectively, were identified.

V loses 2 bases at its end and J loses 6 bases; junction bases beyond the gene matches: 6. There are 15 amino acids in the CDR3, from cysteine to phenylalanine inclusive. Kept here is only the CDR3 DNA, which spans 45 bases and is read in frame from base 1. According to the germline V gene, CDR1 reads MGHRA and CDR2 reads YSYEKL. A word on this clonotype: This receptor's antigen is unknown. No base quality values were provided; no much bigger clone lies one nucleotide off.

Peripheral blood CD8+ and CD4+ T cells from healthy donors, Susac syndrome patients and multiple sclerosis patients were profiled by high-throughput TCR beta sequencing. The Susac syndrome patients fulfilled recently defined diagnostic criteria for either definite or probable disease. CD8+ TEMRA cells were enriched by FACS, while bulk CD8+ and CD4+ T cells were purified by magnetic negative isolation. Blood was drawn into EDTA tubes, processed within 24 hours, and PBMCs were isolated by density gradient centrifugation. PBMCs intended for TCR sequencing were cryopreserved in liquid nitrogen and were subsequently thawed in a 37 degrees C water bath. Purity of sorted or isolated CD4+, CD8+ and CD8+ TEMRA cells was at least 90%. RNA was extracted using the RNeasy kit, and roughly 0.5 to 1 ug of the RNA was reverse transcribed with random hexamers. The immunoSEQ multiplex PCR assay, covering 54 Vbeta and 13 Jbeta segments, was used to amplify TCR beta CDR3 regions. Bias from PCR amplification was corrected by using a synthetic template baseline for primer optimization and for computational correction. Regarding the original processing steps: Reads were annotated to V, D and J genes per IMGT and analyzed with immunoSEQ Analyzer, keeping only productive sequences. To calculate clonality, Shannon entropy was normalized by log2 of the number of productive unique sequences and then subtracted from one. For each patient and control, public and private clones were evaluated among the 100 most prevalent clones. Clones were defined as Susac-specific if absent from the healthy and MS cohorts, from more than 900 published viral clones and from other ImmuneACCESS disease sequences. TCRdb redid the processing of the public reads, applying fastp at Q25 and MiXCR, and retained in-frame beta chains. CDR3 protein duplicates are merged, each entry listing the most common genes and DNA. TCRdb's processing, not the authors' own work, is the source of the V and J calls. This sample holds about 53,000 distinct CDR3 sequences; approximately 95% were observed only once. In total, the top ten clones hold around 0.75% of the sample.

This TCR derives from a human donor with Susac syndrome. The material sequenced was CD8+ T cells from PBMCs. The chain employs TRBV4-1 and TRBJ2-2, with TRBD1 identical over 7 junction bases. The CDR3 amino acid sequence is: CASSQLGQVPGELFF. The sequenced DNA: TGCGCCAGCAGCCAACTCGGACAGGTCCCCGGGGAGCTGTTTTTT.